The 6 T cell receptor beta chains in this list originate from one sample, sequenced in a study of human T cells and chemical hapten exposure. TCRdb recomputed calls from the RACE reads with MiXCR, one row per CDR3 protein. The top ten hold under 2% of the sample, which has over 75,000 distinct CDR3 sequences, 7% to 8% seen once. The time point: patch test 1, 2 weeks after DPC sensitization. Treatment denoted: therapeutic diphenylcyclopropenone sensitization with weekly scalp DPC. Source: whole blood, taken in connection with sensitization to the hapten diphenylcyclopropenone (DPC). These receptor sequences come from a woman aged 30 to 39 with alopecia areata. Some clones in this sample may be carry-over from other donors' samples.

This clonotype has at least ten counts. The chain links TRBV29-1 to TRBJ2-2; no definite D call. The V gene lost 8 bases and the J gene lost 3 bases, with 10 bases spanning the gap. Germline V lookup: CDR1 SQVTM, CDR2 ANQGSEA. The CDR3 has 12 amino acids. The DNA of the CDR3 is TGCAGCTTTCAGAAGTACACCGGGGAGCTGTTTTTT. Translating it yields CSFQKYTGELFF.

The table lists this clonotype with many counts. The chain has TRBV2 and TRBJ2-3; D tentatively reads TRBD1 or TRBD2 (5 bases each). Germline CDR1 reads SNHLY; CDR2 reads FYNNEI. The V and J ends lost 4 bases and 4 bases respectively, with 9 bases between them. The CDR3 extends over 13 amino acids. In DNA form, the CDR3 reads TGTGCCAGCAGTGTACGGGGCCCAGATACGCAGTATTTT. Amino acid sequence: CASSVRGPDTQYF.

This clonotype was counted between two and nine times. At one boundary the junction diverges from the germline segment, which might be a read error. This chain uses TRBV14 with TRBJ2-5, with a possible D match to TRBD2 (5 bases). Germline values: CDR1 SGHDN, CDR2 FVKESK. This CDR3 region has 10 residues. CDR3 in DNA: TGTGCCAGCAGCCCGTGGACTCCGAACTTC. It is translated as CASSPWTPNF.

This clonotype has a handful of counts. The chain recombines TRBV12-3 or TRBV12-4 with TRBJ2-2; D is undetermined. V was shortened by 3 bases and J by 5 bases, with 7 bases between the two germline ends. This CDR3 spans 13 amino acids. The chain's CDR3 is CASSFLGTGELFF. Here the CDR3 DNA reads TGTGCCAGCAGTTTTCTAGGAACCGGGGAGCTGTTTTTT.

This clonotype was counted ten times or more. The V call is TRBV9, the J call TRBJ2-3, with 13 bases matching TRBD2. V lost 1 base and J lost 3; bases outside the gene matches: 2. The germline V gene has CDR1 SGDLS and CDR2 YYNGEE. CDR3 length: 16 amino acids. CDR3 sequence (DNA): TGTGCCAGCAGCGTAAGGACTAGCGGGGGAACAGATACGCAGTATTTT. Amino acids: CASSVRTSGGTDTQYF.

This clonotype was detected many times. The genes are TRBV20-1 and TRBJ2-3; TRBD2 matches 9 bases. CDR1 DFQATT and CDR2 SNEGSKA come from the germline V gene (reference sequence). V lost 4 bases, J lost 2 bases, and 7 bases stayed unmatched. This CDR3 has 15 amino acids. The CDR3 reads CSAKSLAGFTDTQYF. The CDR3 DNA reads TGCAGTGCTAAGAGTCTAGCGGGGTTCACAGATACGCAGTATTTT.